Sequencing of this TCR beta chain was carried out in a study of T cells in Graves' hyperthyroidism and ophthalmopathy. After removal of 0 bases from V and 0 bases from J, the junction contained 4 bases not matched to a gene. This CDR3 region has 16 residues. Germline CDR1 reads SGHNT; CDR2 reads YYREEE (reference sequence). This clonotype was picked up many times. As yet, its antigen is unknown. Overall study results and limits: With a median lead of approximately 6 months before onset, the model predicted ophthalmopathy.

Amplification yielded TCR beta CDR3 regions, with RNA transcripts as the source. A first-round RT-PCR of the TCR CDR3 used the HTBI primer set. Via MiXCR, TCRdb re-called the multiplex PCR reads, giving one row per CDR3 protein. Of over 500,000 distinct CDR3 sequences in the sample, 40% to 50% were seen once. The chain employs TRBV5-4 and TRBJ2-5; TRBD2 aligns across 8 bases. This receptor was obtained from an adult woman with Graves' disease, either hyperthyroidism or ophthalmopathy (not recorded which). Material: peripheral blood or thyroid tissue (not recorded which). CDR3 in DNA: TGTGCCAGCAGCTTGGCGGGGGGGAGAGACCAAGAGACCCAGTACTTC. This sequence encodes CASSLAGGRDQETQYF.